The 5 T cell receptor beta chains in this list originate from one sample, sequenced in a study of shared clonotypes between healthy human individuals. Here immunoSEQ multiplex PCR was the method, and the copy in TCRdb shows in-frame clones only, minus some. The sample carries about 480,000 clones, roughly 79% recorded once. Sequenced sample: PBMCs. These receptors all come from a woman between 40 and 55 years old in good health. Some clones in this sample may be carry-over from other donors' samples.

The chain recombines TRBV27 with TRBJ2-5, with 8 bases aligning to TRBD1. This CDR3 spans 14 amino acids. V lost 8 bases to trimming and J lost 5 bases; unmatched junction nucleotides: 10. CDR1 and CDR2 from the germline V gene are MNHEY and SMNVEV (reference sequence). The CDR3 DNA reads as TGTGCCAGCGGGGGGACAGGTTCATGGGAGACCCAGTACTTC. Its protein product is CASGGTGSWETQYF.

This clone came up a few times. The CDR3 region has the DNA TGTGCCAGCAGCTTGGGGGGACTAGCGGGAGCCCTCCGGGAGAATGAGCAGTTCTTC. Translation: CASSLGGLAGALRENEQFF. The rearrangement uses TRBV5-4 and TRBJ2-1; 14 nucleotides match TRBD2. Germline V gene data show CDR1 as SGHNT and CDR2 as YYREEE (reference sequence). The CDR3 extends over 19 amino acids. The V segment lost 0 bases and the J segment 7 bases; nucleotides outside the gene matches: 12.

V gene TRBV10-3 combines with J gene TRBJ2-2; TRBD1 aligns across 9 bases. This CDR3 has 16 residues. Germline V gene data show CDR1 as ENHRY and CDR2 as SYGVKD. With 0 bases clipped from V and 5 bases from J, the junction kept 4 bases outside the gene matches. The CDR3 DNA reads TGTGCCATCAGTGAGTCCCGGACAGGGGAGACCGGGGAGCTGTTTTTT. It encodes CAISESRTGETGELFF.

The chain carries TRBV10-2 and TRBJ2-1; TRBD2 matches at 9 bases. The CDR3 length is 16 residues. Germline trimming cut 3 bases from V and 3 bases from J; bases unmatched to any gene: 6. CDR1 is WSHSY, CDR2 SAAADI, per germline. CDR3 protein: CASSERGGGVYNEQFF. CDR3 DNA: TGCGCCAGCAGTGAAAGGGGCGGGGGGGTCTACAATGAGCAGTTCTTC.

In this sample, this clone turned up a few times. The chain employs TRBV19 and TRBJ2-2; the D gene could be TRBD1 or TRBD2 (5 bases each). The CDR3 is made up of 14 amino acids. Per the germline V gene, CDR1 is LNHDA and CDR2 is SQIVND (reference sequence). The V gene lost 5 bases and the J gene lost 3 bases, with 10 bases spanning the gap. The CDR3 bases are TGTGCCAGTAGTTCTCAGGGACACACCGGGGAGCTGTTTTTT. Its translation is CASSSQGHTGELFF.